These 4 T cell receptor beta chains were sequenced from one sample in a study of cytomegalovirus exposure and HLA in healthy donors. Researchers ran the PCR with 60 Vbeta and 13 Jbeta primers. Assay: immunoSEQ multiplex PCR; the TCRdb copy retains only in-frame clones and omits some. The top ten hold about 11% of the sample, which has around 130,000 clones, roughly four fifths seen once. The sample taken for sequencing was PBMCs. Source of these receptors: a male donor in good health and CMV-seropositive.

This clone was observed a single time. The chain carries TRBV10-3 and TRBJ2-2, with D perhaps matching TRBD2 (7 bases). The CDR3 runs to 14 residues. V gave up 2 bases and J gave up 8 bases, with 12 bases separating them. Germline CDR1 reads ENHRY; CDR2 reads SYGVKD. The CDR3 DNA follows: TGTGCCATCAGTGAGCTCGCGGGGGCGGGGGAGCTGTTTTTT. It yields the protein CAISELAGAGELFF.

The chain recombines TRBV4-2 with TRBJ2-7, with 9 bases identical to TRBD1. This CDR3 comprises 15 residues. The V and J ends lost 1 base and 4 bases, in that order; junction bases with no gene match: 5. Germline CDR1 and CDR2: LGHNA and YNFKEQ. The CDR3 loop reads CASSQATGGQYEQYF. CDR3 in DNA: TGTGCCAGCAGCCAAGCAACAGGGGGCCAGTACGAGCAGTACTTC.

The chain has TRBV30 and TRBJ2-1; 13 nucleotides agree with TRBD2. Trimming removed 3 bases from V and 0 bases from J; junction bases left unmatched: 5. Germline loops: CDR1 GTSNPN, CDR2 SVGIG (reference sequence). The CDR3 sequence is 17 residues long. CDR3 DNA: TGTGCCTGGAGACGACTAGCGGGAGGCAGCTCCTACAATGAGCAGTTCTTC. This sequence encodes CAWRRLAGGSSYNEQFF.

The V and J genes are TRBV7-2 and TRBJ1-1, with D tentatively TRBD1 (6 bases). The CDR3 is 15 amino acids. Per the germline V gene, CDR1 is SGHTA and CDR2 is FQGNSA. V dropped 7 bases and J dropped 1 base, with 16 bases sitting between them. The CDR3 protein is CASTLGGAQNTEAFF. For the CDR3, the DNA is TGTGCCAGCACCTTGGGGGGGGCGCAGAACACTGAAGCTTTCTTT. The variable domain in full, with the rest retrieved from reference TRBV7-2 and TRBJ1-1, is GAGVSQSPSNKVTEKGKDVELRCDPISGHTALYWYRQSLGQGLEFLIYFQGNSAPDKSGLPSDRFSAERTGGSVSTLTIQRTQQEDSAVYLCASTLGGAQNTEAFFGQGTRLTVV.